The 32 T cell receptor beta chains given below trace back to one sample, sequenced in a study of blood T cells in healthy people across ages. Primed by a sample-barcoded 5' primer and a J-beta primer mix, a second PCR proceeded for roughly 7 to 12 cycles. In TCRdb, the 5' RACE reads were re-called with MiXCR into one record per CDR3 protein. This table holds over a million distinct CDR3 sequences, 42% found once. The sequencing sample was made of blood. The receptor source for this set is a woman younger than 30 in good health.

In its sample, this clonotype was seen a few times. CDR3 nucleotides: TGTGCCAGCAGTTATGGACTAGCGGCCTACAATGAGCAGTTCTTC. It encodes CASSYGLAAYNEQFF. The J gene is TRBJ2-1, the V gene TRBV3-1; TRBD2 agrees at 10 bases. CDR3 length: 15 amino acids. V was pared by 6 bases and J by 2 bases, with 4 bases of the junction left unmatched. Germline assignment: CDR1 LGHDT and CDR2 YNNKEL (reference sequence).

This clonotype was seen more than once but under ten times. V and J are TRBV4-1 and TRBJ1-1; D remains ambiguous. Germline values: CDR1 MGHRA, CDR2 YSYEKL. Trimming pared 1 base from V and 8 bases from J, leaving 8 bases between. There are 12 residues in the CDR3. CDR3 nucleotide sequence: TGCGCCAGCAGCCAAGTTTCGAGCGAAGCTTTCTTT. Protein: CASSQVSSEAFF.

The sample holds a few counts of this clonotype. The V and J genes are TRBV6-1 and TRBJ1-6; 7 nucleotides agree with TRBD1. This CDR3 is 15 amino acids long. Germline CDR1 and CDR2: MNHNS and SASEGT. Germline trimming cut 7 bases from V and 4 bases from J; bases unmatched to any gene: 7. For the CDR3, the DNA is TGTGCCAGCACTTGGACAGGTCTATATAATTCACCCCTCCACTTT. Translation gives CASTWTGLYNSPLHF.

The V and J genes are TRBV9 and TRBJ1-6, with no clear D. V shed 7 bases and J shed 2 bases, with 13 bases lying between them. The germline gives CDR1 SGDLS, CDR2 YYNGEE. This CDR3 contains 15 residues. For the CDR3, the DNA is TGTGCCAGCTCTGAGACGGGAGCCTATAATTCACCCCTCCACTTT. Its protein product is CASSETGAYNSPLHF.

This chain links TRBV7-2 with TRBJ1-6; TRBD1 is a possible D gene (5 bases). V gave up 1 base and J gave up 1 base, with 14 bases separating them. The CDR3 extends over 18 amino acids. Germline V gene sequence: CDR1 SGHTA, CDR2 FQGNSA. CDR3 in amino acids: CASSLVRAKGSYNSPLHF. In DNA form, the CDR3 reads TGTGCCAGCAGCTTAGTAAGGGCCAAGGGGTCCTATAATTCACCCCTCCACTTT. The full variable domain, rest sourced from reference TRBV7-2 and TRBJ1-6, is GAGVSQSPSNKVTEKGKDVELRCDPISGHTALYWYRQSLGQGLEFLIYFQGNSAPDKSGLPSDRFSAERTGGSVSTLTIQRTQQEDSAVYLCASSLVRAKGSYNSPLHFGNGTRLTVT.

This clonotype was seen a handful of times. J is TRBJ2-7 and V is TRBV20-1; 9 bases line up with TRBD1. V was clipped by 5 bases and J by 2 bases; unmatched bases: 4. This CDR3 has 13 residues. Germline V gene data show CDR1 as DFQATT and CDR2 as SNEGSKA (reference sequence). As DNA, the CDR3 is TGCAGTGCTCCGAGGACAGGGGCCTACGAGCAGTACTTC. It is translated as CSAPRTGAYEQYF.

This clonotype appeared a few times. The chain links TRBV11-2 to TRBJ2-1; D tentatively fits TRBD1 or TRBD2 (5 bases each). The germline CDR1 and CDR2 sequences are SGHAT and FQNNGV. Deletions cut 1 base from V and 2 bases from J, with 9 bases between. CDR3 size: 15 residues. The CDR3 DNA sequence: TGTGCCAGCAGCTTAGGAGGGACCCCCTACAATGAGCAGTTCTTC. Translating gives CASSLGGTPYNEQFF.

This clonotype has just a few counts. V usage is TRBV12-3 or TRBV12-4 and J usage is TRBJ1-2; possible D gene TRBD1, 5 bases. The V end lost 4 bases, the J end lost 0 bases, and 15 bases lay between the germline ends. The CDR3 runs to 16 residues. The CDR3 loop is CASSSTGTEANYGYTF. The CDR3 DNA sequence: TGTGCCAGCAGTTCAACCGGGACCGAAGCTAACTATGGCTACACCTTC.

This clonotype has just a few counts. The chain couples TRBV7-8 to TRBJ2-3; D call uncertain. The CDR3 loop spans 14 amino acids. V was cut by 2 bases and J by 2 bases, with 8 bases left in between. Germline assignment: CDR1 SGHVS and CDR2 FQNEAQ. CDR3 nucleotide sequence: TGTGCCAGCAGCTTAACTGGTTACACAGATACGCAGTATTTT. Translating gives CASSLTGYTDTQYF. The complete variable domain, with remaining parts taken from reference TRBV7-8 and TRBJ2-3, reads GAGVSQSPRYKVAKRGQDVALRCDPISGHVSLFWYQQALGQGPEFLTYFQNEAQLDKSGLPSDRFFAERPEGSVSTLKIQRTQQEDSAVYLCASSLTGYTDTQYFGPGTRLTVL.

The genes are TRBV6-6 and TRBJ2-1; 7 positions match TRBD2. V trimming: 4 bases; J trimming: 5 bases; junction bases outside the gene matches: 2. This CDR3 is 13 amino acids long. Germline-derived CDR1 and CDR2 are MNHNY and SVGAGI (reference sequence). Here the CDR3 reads CASSWDYNNEQFF. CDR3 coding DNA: TGTGCCAGCAGTTGGGACTACAACAATGAGCAGTTCTTC.

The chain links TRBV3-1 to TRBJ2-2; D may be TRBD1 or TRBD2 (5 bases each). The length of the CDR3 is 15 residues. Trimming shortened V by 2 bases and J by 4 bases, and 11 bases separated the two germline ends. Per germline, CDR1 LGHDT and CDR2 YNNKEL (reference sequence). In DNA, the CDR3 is TGTGCCAGCAGCCAATGGGGGTCGGGCACCGGGGAGCTGTTTTTT. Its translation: CASSQWGSGTGELFF.

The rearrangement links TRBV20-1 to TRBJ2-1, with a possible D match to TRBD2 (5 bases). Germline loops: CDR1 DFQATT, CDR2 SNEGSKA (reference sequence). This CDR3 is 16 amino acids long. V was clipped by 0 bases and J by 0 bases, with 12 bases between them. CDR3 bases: TGCAGTGCTAGAGATCAAGAGCGGCTCTCCTACAATGAGCAGTTCTTC. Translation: CSARDQERLSYNEQFF.

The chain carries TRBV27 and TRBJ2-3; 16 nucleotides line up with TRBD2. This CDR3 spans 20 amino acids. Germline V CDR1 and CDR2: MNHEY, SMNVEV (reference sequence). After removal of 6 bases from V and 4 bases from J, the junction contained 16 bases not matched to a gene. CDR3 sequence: CASSWDIPGTSGGGADTQYF. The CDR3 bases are TGTGCCAGCAGCTGGGACATTCCCGGGACTAGCGGGGGGGGCGCAGATACGCAGTATTTT.

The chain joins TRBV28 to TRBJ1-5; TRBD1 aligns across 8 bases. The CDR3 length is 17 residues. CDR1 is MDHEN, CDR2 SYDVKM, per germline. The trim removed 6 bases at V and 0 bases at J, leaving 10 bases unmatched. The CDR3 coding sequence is TGTGCCAGCAGGGACAGGGCTGCACTTTATAGCAATCAGCCCCAGCATTTT. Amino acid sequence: CASRDRAALYSNQPQHF.

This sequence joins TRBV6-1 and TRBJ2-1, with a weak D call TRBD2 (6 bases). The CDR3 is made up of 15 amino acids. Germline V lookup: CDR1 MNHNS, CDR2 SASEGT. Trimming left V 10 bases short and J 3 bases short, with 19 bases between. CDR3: CANSLAGNGYNEQFF. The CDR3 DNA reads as TGTGCCAACTCCCTGGCGGGAAACGGCTACAATGAGCAGTTCTTC.

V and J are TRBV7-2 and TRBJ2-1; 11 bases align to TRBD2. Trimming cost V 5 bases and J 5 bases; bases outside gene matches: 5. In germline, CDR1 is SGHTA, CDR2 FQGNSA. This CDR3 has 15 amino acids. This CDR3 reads CASSRTSGSNNEQFF. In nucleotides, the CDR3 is TGTGCCAGCAGCCGCACTAGCGGGAGTAACAATGAGCAGTTCTTC. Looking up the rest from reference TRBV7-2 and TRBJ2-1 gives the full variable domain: GAGVSQSPSNKVTEKGKDVELRCDPISGHTALYWYRQSLGQGLEFLIYFQGNSAPDKSGLPSDRFSAERTGGSVSTLTIQRTQQEDSAVYLCASSRTSGSNNEQFFGPGTRLTVL.

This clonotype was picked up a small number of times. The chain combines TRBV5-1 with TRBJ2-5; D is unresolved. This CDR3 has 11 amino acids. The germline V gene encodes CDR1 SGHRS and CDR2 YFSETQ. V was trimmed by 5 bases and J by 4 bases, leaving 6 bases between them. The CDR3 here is CASRTAETQYF. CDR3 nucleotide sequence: TGCGCCAGCAGAACCGCAGAGACCCAGTACTTC.

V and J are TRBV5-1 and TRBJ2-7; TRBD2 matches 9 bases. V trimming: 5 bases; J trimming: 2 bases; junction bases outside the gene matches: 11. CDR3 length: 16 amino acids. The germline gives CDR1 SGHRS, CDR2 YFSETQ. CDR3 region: CASRSWDGLAPYEQYF. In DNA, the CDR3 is TGCGCCAGCAGGTCATGGGACGGACTAGCGCCCTACGAGCAGTACTTC.

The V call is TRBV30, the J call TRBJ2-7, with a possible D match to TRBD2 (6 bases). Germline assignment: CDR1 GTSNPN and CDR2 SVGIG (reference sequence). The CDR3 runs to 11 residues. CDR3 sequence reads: CGLADSYEQYF. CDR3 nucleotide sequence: TGTGGTTTAGCGGACTCCTACGAGCAGTACTTC. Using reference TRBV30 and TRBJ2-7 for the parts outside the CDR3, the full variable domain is SQTIHQWPATLVQPVGSPLSLECTVEGTSNPNLYWYRQAAGRGLQLLFYSVGIGQISSEVPQNLSASRPQDRQFILSSKKLLLSDSGFYLCGLADSYEQYFGPGTRLTVT.

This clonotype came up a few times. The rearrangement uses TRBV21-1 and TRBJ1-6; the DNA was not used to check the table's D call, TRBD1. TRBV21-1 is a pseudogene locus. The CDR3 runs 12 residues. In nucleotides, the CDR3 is TGTGCCAGCAGCGCGGGCAGGGACGCCCTCCACTTT. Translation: CASSAGRDALHF.

For the CDR3, the DNA is TGTGCCAGCAGTTTAAAATTAAAGGGCTACGAGCAGTACTTC. Its translation: CASSLKLKGYEQYF. This chain uses TRBV28 with TRBJ2-7, with D unresolved. This CDR3 has 14 residues. The germline V gene encodes CDR1 MDHEN and CDR2 SYDVKM. With 2 bases removed from V and 3 bases from J, the gap between germline ends came to 11 bases.

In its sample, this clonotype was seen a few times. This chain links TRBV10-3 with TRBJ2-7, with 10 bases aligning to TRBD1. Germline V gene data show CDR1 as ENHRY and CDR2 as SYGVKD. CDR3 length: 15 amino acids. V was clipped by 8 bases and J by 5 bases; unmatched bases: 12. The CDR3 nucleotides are TGTGCCATCCATCCTCAGGGGACAGGGGTGGACGAGCAGTACTTC. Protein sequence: CAIHPQGTGVDEQYF.

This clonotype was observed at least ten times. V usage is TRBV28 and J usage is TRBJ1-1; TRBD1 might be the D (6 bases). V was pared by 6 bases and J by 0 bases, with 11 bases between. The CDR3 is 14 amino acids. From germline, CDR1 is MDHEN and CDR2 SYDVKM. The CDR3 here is CASSFRGMNTEAFF. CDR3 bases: TGTGCCAGCAGCTTTAGGGGGATGAACACTGAAGCTTTCTTT.

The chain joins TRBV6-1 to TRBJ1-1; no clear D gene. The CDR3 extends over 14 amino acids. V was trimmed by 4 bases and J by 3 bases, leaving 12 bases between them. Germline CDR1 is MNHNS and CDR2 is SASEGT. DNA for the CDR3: TGTGCCAGCAGTGTATCGGGCCAGTACACTGAAGCTTTCTTT. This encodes CASSVSGQYTEAFF.

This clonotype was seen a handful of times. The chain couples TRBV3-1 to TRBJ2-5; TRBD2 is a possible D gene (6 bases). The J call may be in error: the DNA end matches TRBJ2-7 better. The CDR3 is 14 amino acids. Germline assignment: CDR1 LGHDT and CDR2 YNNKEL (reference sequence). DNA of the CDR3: TGTGCCAGCAGCCCCGCGGGACCGTCTCTCGAGCAGTACTTC. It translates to CASSPAGPSLEQYF.

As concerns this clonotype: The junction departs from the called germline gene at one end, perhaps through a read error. DNA of the CDR3: TGTACCAGCAGTCCCGGCTCAGGACAAGAGACCCAGTACTTC. As protein: CTSSPGSGQETQYF. The J gene is TRBJ2-5, the V gene TRBV12-3 or TRBV12-4; no clear D gene. The CDR3 runs to 14 residues.

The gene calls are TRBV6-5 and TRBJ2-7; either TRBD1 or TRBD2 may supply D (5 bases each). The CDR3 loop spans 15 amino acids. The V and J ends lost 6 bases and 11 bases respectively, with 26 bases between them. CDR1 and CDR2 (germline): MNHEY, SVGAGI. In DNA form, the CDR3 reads TGTGCCAGCAGAATCGACACCGGGACGGCCCGAGGGGAGTACTTC. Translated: CASRIDTGTARGEYF.

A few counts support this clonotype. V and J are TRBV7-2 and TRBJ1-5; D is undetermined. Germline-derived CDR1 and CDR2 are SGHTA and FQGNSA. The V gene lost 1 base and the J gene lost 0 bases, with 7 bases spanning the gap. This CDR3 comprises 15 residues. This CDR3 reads CASSLGAYSNQPQHF. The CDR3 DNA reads TGTGCCAGCAGCTTAGGGGCGTATAGCAATCAGCCCCAGCATTTT.

This CDR3 reads CASSRTSGGHEQYF. CDR3 DNA: TGTGCCAGCAGTCGGACTAGCGGGGGACACGAGCAGTACTTC. This chain connects TRBV12-3 or TRBV12-4 to TRBJ2-7; TRBD2 aligns across 13 bases. The ends lost 5 bases at V and 5 bases at J; junction bases unmatched: 3. The CDR3 sequence is 14 residues long.

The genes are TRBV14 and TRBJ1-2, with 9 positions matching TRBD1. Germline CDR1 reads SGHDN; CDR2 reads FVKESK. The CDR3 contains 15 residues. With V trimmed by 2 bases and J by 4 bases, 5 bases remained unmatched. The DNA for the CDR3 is TGTGCCAGCAGCCAAACGACAGGGGGGACCTATGGCTACACCTTC. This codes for CASSQTTGGTYGYTF.

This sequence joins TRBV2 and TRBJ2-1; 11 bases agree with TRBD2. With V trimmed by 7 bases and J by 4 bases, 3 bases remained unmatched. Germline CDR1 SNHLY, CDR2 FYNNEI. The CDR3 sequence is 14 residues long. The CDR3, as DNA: TGTGCCAGCAAACTAGCGGGGGTTTACAATGAGCAGTTCTTC. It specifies CASKLAGVYNEQFF. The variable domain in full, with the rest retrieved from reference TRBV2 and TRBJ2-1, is EPEVTQTPSHQVTQMGQEVILRCVPISNHLYFYWYRQILGQKVEFLVSFYNNEISEKSEIFDDQFSVERPDGSNFTLKIRSTKLEDSAMYFCASKLAGVYNEQFFGPGTRLTVL.

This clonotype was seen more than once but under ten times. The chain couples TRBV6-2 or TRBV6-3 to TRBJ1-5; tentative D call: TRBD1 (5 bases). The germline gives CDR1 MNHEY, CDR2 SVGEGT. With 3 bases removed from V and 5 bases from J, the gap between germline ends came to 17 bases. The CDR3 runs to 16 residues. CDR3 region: CASSYPDTLTYQPQHF. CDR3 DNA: TGTGCCAGCAGTTATCCGGACACCCTGACTTATCAGCCCCAGCATTTT.